The rows below give T cell receptor beta chains drawn from one sample of a study of T cells in Graves' hyperthyroidism and ophthalmopathy. TCRdb re-derived calls from the multiplex PCR reads in MiXCR, one entry per CDR3 protein. The sample records hundreds of thousands of distinct CDR3 sequences, roughly 15% being singletons. Sequencing was carried out using blood. Receptor source: a woman aged 60 to 75 with Graves' ophthalmopathy. Each CDR3 is given with its conserved first and last residue. Fields, in order: J gene, clone size, D gene, V gene, CDR3 DNA, CDR3 protein. D genes are given only for firm matches. For some rows the clone size is stated as once, few or many, or as a class when expanded; others skip it.

j_call: TRBJ2-1; clone_size: few; d_call: -; v_call: TRBV30; cdr3_nt: TGTGCCTGGGCCGCGAGCCACTACAATGAGCAGTTCTTC; cdr3_aa: CAWAASHYNEQFF
j_call: TRBJ2-7; clone_size: -; d_call: TRBD1; v_call: TRBV6-4; cdr3_nt: TGTGCCAGCAGTGACCCAACAGGGGGCAGGTACGAGCAGTACTTC; cdr3_aa: CASSDPTGGRYEQYF
j_call: TRBJ1-1; clone_size: few; d_call: -; v_call: TRBV7-8; cdr3_nt: TGTGCCAGCAGCTTACTAGGGGGGCTCATGAACACTGAAGCTTTCTTT; cdr3_aa: CASSLLGGLMNTEAFF
j_call: TRBJ2-1; clone_size: -; d_call: -; v_call: TRBV9; cdr3_nt: TGTGCCAGCAGCGAAGGACCGGGCTTCGATGAGCAGTTCTTC; cdr3_aa: CASSEGPGFDEQFF
j_call: TRBJ2-1; clone_size: many; d_call: -; v_call: TRBV28; cdr3_nt: TGTGCCAGCACCATAGGGGGCTACAATGAGCAGTTCTTC; cdr3_aa: CASTIGGYNEQFF
j_call: TRBJ2-2; clone_size: many; d_call: -; v_call: TRBV3-1; cdr3_nt: TGTGCCAGCAGCCAAGGGGGGGCGACCGGGGAGCTGTTTTTT; cdr3_aa: CASSQGGATGELFF
j_call: TRBJ1-2; clone_size: few; d_call: -; v_call: TRBV7-2; cdr3_nt: TGTGCCAGCAGCTTAGAGATTGGGGGGGGCTATGGCTACACCTTC; cdr3_aa: CASSLEIGGGYGYTF
j_call: TRBJ1-3; clone_size: -; d_call: -; v_call: TRBV15; cdr3_nt: TGTGCCACCAGCAGAGAAGGGGCAGGACAGAGCTCTGGAAACACCATATATTTT; cdr3_aa: CATSREGAGQSSGNTIYF
j_call: TRBJ2-5; clone_size: -; d_call: TRBD1; v_call: TRBV24-1; cdr3_nt: TGTGCCACCAGTGATCACCGGGACAGGGGCCAAGAGACCCAGTACTTC; cdr3_aa: CATSDHRDRGQETQYF
j_call: TRBJ2-5; clone_size: many; d_call: TRBD2; v_call: TRBV7-3; cdr3_nt: TGTGCCAGCAGCCTGATTAGCGGGAGGGCGGAGACCCAGTACTTC; cdr3_aa: CASSLISGRAETQYF
j_call: TRBJ1-1; clone_size: many; d_call: TRBD1; v_call: TRBV6-7; cdr3_nt: TGTGCCAGCAGTTACTCGCCAGGGGGGACTGAAGCTTTCTTT; cdr3_aa: CASSYSPGGTEAFF